Sequencing of this T cell receptor beta chain was carried out in a study of shared clonotypes between healthy human individuals (dated by TCRdb to the early 2020s). Broadly, across the study: Three men and a couple of women, aged 18 to 49 years, made up the cohort. To estimate repertoire size and how much clonotype sharing occurs between individuals, the study deeply sequenced the blood TCR repertoires of a handful of healthy adults. Per donor, leukapheresis produced somewhere between about 0.9 and 9.5 billion PBMCs. To increase sequencing depth and limit assay-specific biases, different laboratories used diverse techniques to prepare libraries and sequence TCR repertoires.

General findings and caveats noted by the study authors: Based on pairwise subsampling, the degree of clonotype sharing among donors was expected to be affected by sequencing depth. Sampling was restricted to blood, and TCR repertoires in tissue are likely to differ from TCR repertoires in blood. The genetic and exposure-history diversity represented was limited by the small number of donors.

The donors were healthy, HIV-negative adults who had no recently reported acute infections or vaccinations. All donors were Caucasian adults living in Nashville, Tennessee, USA. For unsorted samples, 84 million or so PBMCs were counted, and genomic DNA was extracted using the QIAamp DNA Blood Mini kit. Blood was obtained by leukapheresis, after which PBMCs were separated by Ficoll-Histopaque density gradient centrifugation and cryopreserved in liquid nitrogen vapor phase. Using the deep immunoSEQ assay, multiplex PCR amplified TCR CDR3 regions from genomic DNA. Genomic DNA extracted from each cell subset was distributed evenly over all wells of several immunoSEQ 96-well plates, and each plate served as one replicate. For unsorted PBMC, each replicate PCR was loaded with approximately 300 ng genomic DNA, equivalent to about 33,000 T cell genomes. Genomic DNA from unsorted PBMC was sequenced over ten immunoSEQ deep assay plates. The purified libraries were quantified using a Qubit 3.0 fluorometer, sized with a Bioanalyzer 2100, and then quantified again using the KAPA Library Quantification kit. Every immunoSEQ 96-well plate was sequenced on a dedicated single-read 150-cycle Illumina NextSeq 550 flow cell. As for the authors' bioinformatics: Because only junctional sequences without quality scores were contained in the immunoSEQ output, filtering matching that applied to full-length reads could not be performed. Sequences were annotated with PyIR, a Python wrapper for IgBLAST v1.9, using IMGT germline references to assign V/J genes and CDR3. Reads were filtered out if the reads had weak V/J assignments (E-value above 1e-6), no CDR3, stop codons, out-of-frame junctions, or ambiguous translated residues. A V3J clonotype was defined by an identical inferred V gene, J gene, and CDR3 amino acid sequence. Percentage overlap between repertoires was calculated by dividing the number of shared unique clonotypes by the size of the smaller repertoire. Three approaches were used to assess repertoire richness: RTK rarefaction, the Chao1 estimator, and Recon v2.1 estimates of unobserved clonotypes. This is the immuneACCESS table as TCRdb keeps it, with only in-frame sequences that have V and J called. A part of the clones is gone; compared with another copy, unresolved V genes explain less than half, and the rest is unexplained. Clonal size and the V and J genes are those of that table, whereas D and trimming came from the DNA. For this sample the table gives hundreds of thousands of clones, of which around 79% were detected only once. The ten largest clones take up over 10% of the sample.

Per the germline V gene (reference sequence), LNHDA is the CDR1 and SQIVND is the CDR2. From cysteine to phenylalanine, the CDR3 is 14 amino acids long. CDR3 DNA only is kept here, 42 bases in frame from base 1. The V end gives up 10 bases and the J end 2 bases, leaving 10 bases in the junction not matched to a gene. With respect to this clone: Its antigen specificity is not known. Nothing much larger sits one base from this clone, and base qualities are not available.

The sequence was obtained from a woman in her thirties or forties in good health. Some clones in this sample may be carry-over from other donors' samples. Sequencing was carried out using PBMCs. The chain is assembled from TRBV19 and TRBJ2-7; 8 central bases correspond to TRBD2. CDR3 reads: CATSPAGEAYEQYF. The DNA is TGTGCCACCTCACCAGCGGGAGAGGCCTACGAGCAGTACTTC.